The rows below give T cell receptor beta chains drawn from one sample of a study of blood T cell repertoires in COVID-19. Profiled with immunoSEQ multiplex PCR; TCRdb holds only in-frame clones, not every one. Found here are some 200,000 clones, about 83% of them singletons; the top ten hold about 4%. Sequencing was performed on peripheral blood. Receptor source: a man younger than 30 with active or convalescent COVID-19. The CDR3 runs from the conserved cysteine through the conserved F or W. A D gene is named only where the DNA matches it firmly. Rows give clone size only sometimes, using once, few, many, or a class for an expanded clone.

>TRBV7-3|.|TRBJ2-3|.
CASSLTPISVTSTDTQYF
TGTGCCAGCAGCTTAACGCCCATATCCGTTACTAGCACAGATACGCAGTATTTT
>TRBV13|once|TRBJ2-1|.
CASSLGFFSRGFYNEQFF
TGTGCCAGCAGCTTAGGCTTTTTCTCTAGAGGCTTCTACAATGAGCAGTTCTTC
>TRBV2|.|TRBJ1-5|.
CASSQNPGQILYSGNQPQHF
TGTGCCAGCAGCCAGAATCCGGGACAAATCCTTTATAGCGGCAATCAGCCCCAGCATTTT
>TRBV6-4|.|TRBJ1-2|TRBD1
CASSEGAGGYGYTF
TGTGCCAGCAGTGAAGGTGCAGGGGGCTATGGCTACACCTTC
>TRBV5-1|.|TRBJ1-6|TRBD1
CASSLGQEVYNSPLHF
TGCGCCAGCAGCCTAGGACAGGAGGTCTATAATTCACCCCTCCACTTT
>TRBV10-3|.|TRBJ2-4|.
CAIPPGAKNIQYF
TGTGCCATACCCCCAGGGGCCAAAAACATTCAGTACTTC
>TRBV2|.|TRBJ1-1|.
CASLIESMNTEAFF
TGTGCCAGCCTAATAGAGTCTATGAACACTGAAGCTTTCTTT
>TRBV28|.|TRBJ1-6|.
CATLHPRGRYSPLHF
TGTGCCACGCTCCATCCTCGAGGGAGATATTCACCCCTCCACTTT
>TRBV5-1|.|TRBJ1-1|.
CASSIGGTTEAFF
TGCGCCAGCAGTATCGGGGGGACCACTGAAGCTTTCTTT
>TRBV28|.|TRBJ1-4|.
CASSLAGAANEKLFF
TGTGCCAGCAGTTTAGCGGGGGCGGCTAATGAAAAACTGTTTTTT
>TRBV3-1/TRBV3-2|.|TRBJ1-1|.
CASSQGEMNTEAFF
TGTGCCAGCAGCCAAGGCGAAATGAACACTGAAGCTTTCTTT
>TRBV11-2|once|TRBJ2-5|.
CASSLIPGAETQYF
TGTGCCAGCAGCTTAATCCCAGGGGCCGAGACCCAGTACTTC
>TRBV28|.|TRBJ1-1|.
CASSPRRAGVNTEAFF
TGTGCCAGCAGCCCCCGTCGGGCAGGGGTGAACACTGAAGCTTTCTTT
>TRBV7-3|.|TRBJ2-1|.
CASSLNGGFRGNEQFF
TGTGCCAGCAGCTTAAATGGAGGGTTTCGTGGCAATGAGCAGTTCTTC
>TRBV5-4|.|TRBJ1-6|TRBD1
CASSPTGGKNSPLHF
TGTGCCAGCAGCCCAACAGGGGGGAAGAATTCACCCCTCCACTTT
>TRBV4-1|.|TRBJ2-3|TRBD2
CASSPLKRGLDTQYF
TGCGCCAGCAGCCCCCTCAAGCGGGGGTTAGATACGCAGTATTTT
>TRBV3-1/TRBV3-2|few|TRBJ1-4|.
CASSQGATNEKLFF
TGTGCCAGCAGCCAAGGCGCAACTAATGAAAAACTGTTTTTT
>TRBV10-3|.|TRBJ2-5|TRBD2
CAISEAGEETQYF
TGTGCCATCAGTGAGGCGGGGGAAGAGACCCAGTACTTC
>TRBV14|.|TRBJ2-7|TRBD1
CASDRTGEAYEQYF
TGTGCCAGCGATCGGACAGGGGAAGCCTACGAGCAGTACTTC
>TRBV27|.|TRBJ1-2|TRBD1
CASSPQGTGSLLVYGYTF
TGTGCCAGCAGTCCGCAGGGGACAGGGTCCCTGCTCGTCTATGGCTACACCTTC
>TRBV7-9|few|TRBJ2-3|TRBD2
CASSQLAGGSGTQYF
TGTGCCAGCAGCCAACTAGCGGGAGGCAGTGGTACGCAGTATTTT
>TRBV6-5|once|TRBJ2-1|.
CASSYGTGQNNEQFF
TGTGCCAGCAGTTACGGGACTGGCCAAAACAATGAGCAGTTCTTC
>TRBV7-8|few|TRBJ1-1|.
CASLGRPYTEAFF
TGTGCCAGCCTTGGGAGGCCCTACACTGAAGCTTTCTTT
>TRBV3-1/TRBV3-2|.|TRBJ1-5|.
CASSLDRFQPQHF
TGTGCCAGCAGCCTAGACCGTTTCCAGCCCCAGCATTTT
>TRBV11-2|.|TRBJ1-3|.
CASSSGFSGNTIYF
TGTGCCAGCAGTTCAGGGTTCTCTGGAAACACCATATATTTT
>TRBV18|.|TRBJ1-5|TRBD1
CASSPGDRNQPQHF
TGTGCCAGCTCACCAGGGGACAGAAATCAGCCCCAGCATTTT
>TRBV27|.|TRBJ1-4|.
CASRAAGKNGKLFF
TGTGCCAGCAGAGCCGCAGGGAAGAATGGGAAACTGTTTTTT
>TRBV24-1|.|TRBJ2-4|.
CATSDPNRGGGNIQYF
TGTGCCACCAGTGACCCGAACAGGGGAGGAGGAAACATTCAGTACTTC
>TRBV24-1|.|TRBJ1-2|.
CAAGESNYGYTF
TGTGCCGCCGGAGAAAGTAACTATGGCTACACCTTC
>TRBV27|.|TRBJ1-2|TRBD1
CASSPRDRGPRGYTF
TGTGCCAGCAGTCCCCGTGACAGGGGGCCTAGAGGCTACACCTTC
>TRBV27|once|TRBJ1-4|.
CASSTQGLGEKLFF
TGTGCCAGCAGTACTCAGGGGTTAGGTGAAAAACTGTTTTTT
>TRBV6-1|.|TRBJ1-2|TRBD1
CASSEGGQGLAYTF
TGTGCCAGCAGTGAAGGCGGACAGGGTCTCGCCTACACCTTC
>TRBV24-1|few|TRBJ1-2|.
CATSDLEESGRGKNGF
TGTGCCACCAGTGATCTGGAAGAAAGTGGCAGGGGTAAGAATGGCTTC
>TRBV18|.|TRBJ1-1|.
CASSAGGNTEAFF
TGTGCCAGCTCCGCGGGGGGGAACACTGAAGCTTTCTTT
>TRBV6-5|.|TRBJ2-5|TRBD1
CASSNSGTGEETQYF
TGTGCCAGCAGTAACTCCGGGACAGGGGAAGAGACCCAGTACTTC
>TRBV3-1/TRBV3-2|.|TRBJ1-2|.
CASSQVGRGASNYGYTF
TGTGCCAGCAGCCAAGTTGGGCGGGGGGCCTCTAACTATGGCTACACCTTC
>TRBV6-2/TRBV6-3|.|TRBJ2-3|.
CASSQTYSSTDTQYF
TGTGCCAGCAGTCAGACATATTCTAGCACAGATACGCAGTATTTT
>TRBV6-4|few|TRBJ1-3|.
CASPRRGSTSGNTIYF
TGTGCCAGCCCCCGCCGGGGTTCAACCTCTGGAAACACCATATATTTT
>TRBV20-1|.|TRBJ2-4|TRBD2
CSARGGLVRYF
TGCAGTGCTAGAGGGGGACTAGTTCGGTACTTC
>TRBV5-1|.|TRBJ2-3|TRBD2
CASSFLAAITDTQYF
TGCGCCAGCAGCTTTCTAGCGGCAATCACAGATACGCAGTATTTT
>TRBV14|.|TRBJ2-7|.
CASSQDWFGEQYF
TGTGCCAGCAGCCAAGATTGGTTCGGCGAGCAGTACTTC
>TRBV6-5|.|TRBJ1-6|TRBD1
CASSQTGAQSPLHF
TGTGCCAGCAGTCAAACAGGGGCGCAATCACCCCTCCACTTT
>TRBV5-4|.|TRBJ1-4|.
CASSFGGSSQTNEKLFF
TGTGCCAGCAGCTTCGGGGGGTCGTCACAAACTAATGAAAAACTGTTTTTT
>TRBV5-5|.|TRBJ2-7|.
CASSLARGSYEQYF
TGTGCCAGCAGCTTGGCCAGGGGTTCCTACGAGCAGTACTTC
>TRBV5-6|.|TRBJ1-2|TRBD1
CASSLDRGFGGYTF
TGTGCCAGCAGCTTGGACAGGGGGTTTGGTGGCTACACCTTC
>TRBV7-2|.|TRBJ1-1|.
CASSLDNTEAFF
TGTGCCAGCAGTCTGGACAATACTGAAGCTTTCTTT
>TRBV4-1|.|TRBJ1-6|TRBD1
CASSQVWGTGGSPLHF
TGCGCCAGCAGCCAAGTATGGGGGACAGGGGGTTCACCCCTCCACTTT
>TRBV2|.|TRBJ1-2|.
CASSDQGSDGYTF
TGTGCCAGCAGTGATCAGGGGAGCGATGGCTACACCTTC
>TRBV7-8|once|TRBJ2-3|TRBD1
CASSLVSGGGTDTQYF
TGTGCCAGCAGCTTAGTGTCAGGGGGCGGTACAGATACGCAGTATTTT
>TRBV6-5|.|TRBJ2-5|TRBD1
CASNRGPGETQYF
TGTGCCAGCAATAGGGGGCCGGGGGAGACCCAGTACTTC
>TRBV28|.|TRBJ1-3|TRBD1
CASSSSGGVGNTIYF
TGTGCCAGCAGTTCCTCAGGGGGCGTTGGAAACACCATATATTTT
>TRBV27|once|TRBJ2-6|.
CASSFGPHSGANVLTF
TGTGCCAGCAGTTTCGGTCCGCACTCTGGGGCCAACGTCCTGACTTTC
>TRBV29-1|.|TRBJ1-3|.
CSVVTSGNTIYF
TGCAGCGTTGTTACTTCTGGAAACACCATATATTTT
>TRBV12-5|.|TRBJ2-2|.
CASGTFAGELFF
TGTGCTAGTGGTACTTTTGCCGGGGAGCTGTTTTTT
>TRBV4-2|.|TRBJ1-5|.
CASSQAGSLNQPQHF
TGTGCCAGCAGCCAAGCAGGATCATTAAATCAGCCCCAGCATTTT
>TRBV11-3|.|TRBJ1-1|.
CASSSRAEAFF
TGTGCCAGCAGCTCGCGCGCTGAAGCTTTCTTT
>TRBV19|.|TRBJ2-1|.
CASSSQAIQTGQFF
TGTGCCAGTAGTTCACAAGCAATTCAAACGGGGCAGTTCTTC